This T cell receptor (beta chain) was identified in a study of blood T cell repertoires in COVID-19. Study-level information: Acute-phase and convalescent COVID-19 samples originated in the United States, Italy and Spain. PBMCs, B-cell-depleted T cells, or T cells provided the cDNA or gDNA that made up the material.

Per the original data handling: Reference gene primer amplification in the assay estimated nucleated cell counts. Assay used: immunoSEQ multiplex PCR; TCRdb lists only in-frame clones, some missing. Clone size and the V and J calls come from that table; the DNA yielded D and trimming. Found here are around 100,000 clones, around 81% of them singletons; the top ten hold approximately 6.7%. Germline V lookup: CDR1 SNHLY, CDR2 FYNNEI. V was shortened by 8 bases and J by 4 bases, with 18 bases between the two germline ends. The CDR3 covers 15 residues. The V call is TRBV2, the J call TRBJ1-3; D uncertain. The TCR was taken from a man between 60 and 70 years old with acute or convalescent COVID-19. The specimen sequenced was peripheral blood. This CDR3 is CASLPFGEAGNTIYF. DNA for the CDR3: TGTGCCAGCCTACCTTTTGGGGAGGCCGGAAACACCATATATTTT.